This entry lists 19 T cell receptor beta chains sequenced from one sample in a study of blood T cells in healthy people across ages. Combining a sample-barcoded 5' primer with a J-beta primer mix, a second PCR ran for roughly 6 to 12 cycles. TCRdb passed the 5' RACE reads through MiXCR, listing each CDR3 protein once. This sample has about 640,000 distinct CDR3 sequences; approximately 40% occur once, and the top ten carry approximately 31%. The source material was blood. All receptors come from a man at least 80 years old in good health.

J is TRBJ1-5 and V is TRBV20-1; D possibly corresponds to TRBD1 (6 bases). Trimming left V 2 bases short and J 4 bases short, with 18 bases between. The length of the CDR3 is 16 residues. The germline CDR1 and CDR2 sequences are DFQATT and SNEGSKA (reference sequence). The CDR3 reads CSARKTTGWGNQPQHF. DNA for the CDR3: TGCAGTGCTAGAAAAACTACAGGGTGGGGGAATCAGCCCCAGCATTTT.

The gene calls are TRBV24-1 and TRBJ2-3; D remains ambiguous. The CDR3 extends over 15 amino acids. From germline, CDR1 is KGHDR and CDR2 SFDVKD. The V and J ends lost 2 bases and 4 bases respectively, with 12 bases between them. The CDR3 reads CATSDSGTFPDTQYF. CDR3 nucleotides: TGTGCCACCAGTGATTCAGGAACCTTCCCAGATACGCAGTATTTT.

In regard to this clonotype: This may stem from a read error, because a much larger clone lies one nucleotide away. The V gene is TRBV6-2 or TRBV6-3, the J gene TRBJ2-2; possibly TRBD2 for D (6 bases). Looked up from germline, CDR1 is MNHEY and CDR2 is SVGEGT. Deletions cut 6 bases from V and 6 bases from J, with 11 bases between. The CDR3 runs to 13 residues. The CDR3 DNA sequence: TGTGCCAGCAGATTACTAGCCCCCGGGGAGCTGTTTTTT. Translating it yields CASRLLAPGELFF.

The rearrangement uses TRBV7-9 and TRBJ2-7; 7 bases are a match to TRBD2. In germline, CDR1 is SEHNR, CDR2 FQNEAQ (reference sequence). The CDR3 loop spans 15 amino acids. Losses at the gene ends were 5 bases for V and 1 base for J; bases not matched to a gene: 8. CDR3 nucleotide sequence: TGTGCCAGCAGCCTTGGGGGGGTCGGGTCCTACGAGCAGTACTTC. Protein: CASSLGGVGSYEQYF.

On this clonotype itself: A much more abundant neighbour one base away suggests this may be a read error. The chain recombines TRBV11-2 with TRBJ2-5; unclear D gene. Trimming removed 6 bases at V and 2 bases at J, with 7 bases between. Germline V gene lookup returns CDR1 SGHAT and CDR2 FQNNGV. The CDR3 length is 12 residues. In nucleotides, the CDR3 is TGTGCCAGCAGTATAGAGCAAGAGACCCAGTACTTC. Translation: CASSIEQETQYF.

This clonotype was seen a few times. J is TRBJ1-2 and V is TRBV5-1; D perhaps matches TRBD1 (6 bases). CDR3 length equals 14 residues. V lost 0 bases to trimming and J lost 6 bases, with 12 bases between them. Germline values: CDR1 SGHRS, CDR2 YFSETQ. The CDR3 nucleotides read TGCGCCAGCAGCTTGGTGGGGGCAGGACATGGCTACACCTTC. It codes for CASSLVGAGHGYTF. The full variable domain, with the rest looked up from reference TRBV5-1 and TRBJ1-2, is KAGVTQTPRYLIKTRGQQVTLSCSPISGHRSVSWYQQTPGQGLQFLFEYFSETQRNKGNFPGRFSGRQFSNSRSEMNVSTLELGDSALYLCASSLVGAGHGYTFGSGTRLTVV.

This clonotype was seen repeatedly, ten times or more. The junction departs from germline at one end; a sequencing error may be responsible. The chain has TRBV7-2 and TRBJ2-2; TRBD2 matches at 12 bases. The germline CDR1 and CDR2 sequences are SGHTA and FQGNSA. The CDR3 has 16 residues. The CDR3 nucleotides read TGTGCCAGCAGCCGAACTAGCGGGGGGAACGCCGGGGAGCTGTTTTTT. Translated, it gives CASSRTSGGNAGELFF.

There are a few counts of this clonotype. The chain recombines TRBV6-6 with TRBJ1-5; D not certain. The V end lost 5 bases, the J end lost 4 bases, and 3 bases lay between the germline ends. CDR3 length equals 11 residues. The germline gives CDR1 MNHNY, CDR2 SVGAGI (reference sequence). In DNA, the CDR3 is TGTGCCAGCAGTGCGAATCAGCCCCAGCATTTT. Protein: CASSANQPQHF.

This clonotype was recorded a few times. J is TRBJ2-7 and V is TRBV21-1. TRBV21-1 is a documented pseudogene. This CDR3 is 13 amino acids long. This CDR3 is CASPYQGPYEQYF. The CDR3 DNA reads as TGTGCCAGCCCGTATCAGGGGCCCTACGAGCAGTACTTC.

The gene calls are TRBV7-3 and TRBJ1-1; D is ambiguous. V was clipped by 2 bases and J by 1 base, with 11 bases between them. The CDR3 is 15 amino acids. Germline lookup yields CDR1 SGHTA and CDR2 FQGTGA. In nucleotides, the CDR3 is TGTGCCAGCAGCTTATCGTCCTTGGGGAACACTGAAGCTTTCTTT. Protein sequence: CASSLSSLGNTEAFF.

Of note for this clonotype: A much larger clone lies one base from this, so it may be a read error. The V and J genes are TRBV7-6 and TRBJ2-3; tentative D call: TRBD2 (6 bases). CDR1 is SGHVS and CDR2 is FNYEAQ in the germline V gene. This CDR3 is built from 14 residues. The CDR3 DNA sequence: TGTGCCAGCAGCTGGACTACCGGCACAGATGCGCAGTATTTT. This sequence encodes CASSWTTGTDAQYF.

This clonotype was found a few times. One junction end does not reproduce the germline sequence, and a read error may be involved. The CDR3, as DNA: TGTGCCAGCAGCCGCGGGACTGACTCCCACGAGCAGTACTTC. Translating gives CASSRGTDSHEQYF. The chain links TRBV7-9 to TRBJ2-7; tentative D call: TRBD2 (6 bases). Germline lookup yields CDR1 SEHNR and CDR2 FQNEAQ (reference sequence). This CDR3 has 14 amino acids.

This clonotype was found once. The chain carries TRBV11-2 and TRBJ1-5, with 8 nucleotides matching TRBD1. This CDR3 comprises 14 residues. With 5 bases clipped from V and 6 bases from J, the junction kept 6 bases outside the gene matches. The germline V gene encodes CDR1 SGHAT and CDR2 FQNNGV. The CDR3 reads CASSPTTGAQPQHF. The CDR3 DNA sequence: TGTGCCAGCAGCCCCACGACAGGGGCTCAGCCCCAGCATTTT.

The V call is TRBV29-1, the J call TRBJ2-7; TRBD2 matches at 9 bases. Germline-derived CDR1 and CDR2 are SQVTM and ANQGSEA. Trimming at V came to 7 bases and at J to 6 bases, leaving 7 bases not matched to a gene. The CDR3 spans 12 residues. Here the CDR3 reads CSAGTSLGEQYF. CDR3 coding DNA: TGCAGCGCCGGGACTAGCCTGGGCGAGCAGTACTTC.

Concerning this clonotype itself: No conserved phenylalanine or tryptophan is present at the end of the CDR3, so a read error is the likely explanation. This chain joins TRBV28 and TRBJ2-1; D remains ambiguous. Trimming stripped 6 bases from V and 0 bases from J, with 12 bases between. This CDR3 is built from 15 residues. The germline V gene encodes CDR1 MDHEN and CDR2 SYDVKM. The CDR3: CASSLDGSSYNEQFV. In DNA form, the CDR3 reads TGTGCCAGCAGCCTCGACGGTAGCTCCTACAATGAGCAGTTCGTC.

The chain joins TRBV6-1 to TRBJ2-1, with a tentative D call TRBD1 (6 bases). Looked up from germline, CDR1 is MNHNS and CDR2 is SASEGT. The CDR3 length is 17 residues. V lost 4 bases, J lost 6 bases, and 22 bases lay in between. CDR3 in DNA: TGTGCCAGCAGTGCGACAGGCCCGGCAATTACAGGCAATGAGCAGTTCTTC. Protein product: CASSATGPAITGNEQFF.

V usage is TRBV6-5 and J usage is TRBJ1-2; tentatively, D is TRBD1 (5 bases). Trimming removed 5 bases from V and 4 bases from J, with 14 bases in between. The CDR3 has 14 amino acids. Germline V gene data show CDR1 as MNHEY and CDR2 as SVGAGI. The CDR3 here is CASSPWGETYGYTF. The CDR3 DNA sequence: TGTGCCAGCAGTCCTTGGGGCGAGACCTATGGCTACACCTTC.

This clonotype was seen more than once but under ten times. The chain employs TRBV4-2 and TRBJ1-2, with D uncertain. The CDR3 has 16 residues. Germline CDR1 and CDR2: LGHNA and YNFKEQ. The V end was cut by 1 base, the J end by 1 base, with 13 bases between. CDR3 sequence (DNA): TGTGCCAGCAGCCAAGCTCGGGGTTGGGGTAACTATGGCTACACCTTC. Amino acids: CASSQARGWGNYGYTF.

The V and J genes are TRBV20-1 and TRBJ2-5; 11 bases align to TRBD2. The assigned J gene may be wrong: the sequence end matches TRBJ2-7 better. This CDR3 region has 15 residues. Germline CDR1 and CDR2: DFQATT and SNEGSKA (reference sequence). CDR3 residues: CSAREASGGKYEQYF. The CDR3 region has the DNA TGCAGTGCTAGAGAAGCTAGCGGGGGGAAATACGAGCAGTACTTC.